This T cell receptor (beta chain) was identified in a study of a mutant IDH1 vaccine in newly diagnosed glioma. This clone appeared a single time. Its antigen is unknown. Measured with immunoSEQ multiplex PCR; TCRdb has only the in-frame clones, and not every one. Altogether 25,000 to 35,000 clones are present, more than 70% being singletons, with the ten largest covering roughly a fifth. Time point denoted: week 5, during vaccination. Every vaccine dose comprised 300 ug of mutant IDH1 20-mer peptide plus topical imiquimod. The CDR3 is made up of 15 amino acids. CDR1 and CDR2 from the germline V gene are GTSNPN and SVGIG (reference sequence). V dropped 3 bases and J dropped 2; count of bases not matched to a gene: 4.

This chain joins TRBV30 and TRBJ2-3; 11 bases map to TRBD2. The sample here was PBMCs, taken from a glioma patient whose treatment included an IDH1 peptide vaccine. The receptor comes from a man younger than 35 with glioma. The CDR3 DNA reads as TGTGCCTGGAGCCCACTAGCGGGGGTCACAGATACGCAGTATTTT. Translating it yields CAWSPLAGVTDTQYF.